These T cell receptor beta chains were read from a single sample in a study of T cell repertoires in cytomegalovirus infection. TCRdb independently ran MiXCR on the reads; one entry per CDR3 protein. Among about 160,000 distinct CDR3 sequences listed, approximately 17% were seen once. Sequencing used CD8+ T cells from PBMCs. These receptor sequences come from a human donor in good health (CMV status not recorded). Some clones in this sample may be carry-over from other donors' samples. Both conserved end residues are part of each CDR3.

TRBV20-1	TRBJ1-1	CSARASYLNTEAFF
TRBV6-2/TRBV6-3	TRBJ2-7	CASSYWAGNEQYF
TRBV20-1	TRBJ2-1	CSARDFTSGSGHEQFF
TRBV6-5	TRBJ2-1	CASSYSSVAGGPDEQFF
TRBV7-9	TRBJ2-7	CASSYGGGDEQYF
TRBV6-5	TRBJ2-1	CASSQGGPDNEQFF
TRBV7-2	TRBJ2-7	CASSLNVGSGYYEQYF
TRBV11-2	TRBJ2-7	CASSRYAGGLYEQYF
TRBV7-9	TRBJ2-5	CASSPGLNEAQYF
TRBV19	TRBJ2-7	CASSSGTIYEQYF
TRBV11-1	TRBJ1-1	CASSLWTGAEAFF
TRBV6-5	TRBJ2-1	CASSYSRFGGAPNNEQFF
TRBV6-2/TRBV6-3	TRBJ1-1	CASSYDREDTEAFF
TRBV14	TRBJ2-1	CASSQGGSAYNEQFF
TRBV28	TRBJ2-7	CASSLLVGRSYEQYF
TRBV7-6	TRBJ2-2	CASSRKGVTNTGELFF
TRBV7-2	TRBJ1-5	CASSLASGRTNQPQHF
TRBV7-8	TRBJ2-1	CASSGGQGVVAGGQDEQFF
TRBV5-1	TRBJ1-2	CASSLASADYGYTF
TRBV7-2	TRBJ2-7	CASRLWEGISYEQYF
TRBV12-3/TRBV12-4	TRBJ1-5	CASSMTGRNQPQHF
TRBV7-2	TRBJ2-2	CASGGYTGELFF
TRBV4-1	TRBJ2-7	CASSQARDYEQYF
TRBV29-1	TRBJ2-1	CSVELYNEQFF
TRBV29-1	TRBJ1-2	CSVEDRTMDYTF
TRBV6-2/TRBV6-3	TRBJ2-2	CASSVDRNTGELFF
TRBV4-3	TRBJ2-1	CASSPRQGMGYNEQFF
TRBV28	TRBJ2-1	CASSLSTSGLNEQFF
TRBV7-2	TRBJ2-1	CASSPDSF
TRBV7-8	TRBJ2-7	CASSLGTFTSYEQYF
TRBV29-1	TRBJ1-1	CSVGEVTEAFF
TRBV27	TRBJ2-1	CASSYRLAGGYEQFF
TRBV20-1	TRBJ2-7	CSARDRGQGYEQYF
TRBV29-1	TRBJ2-1	CSVEGNLGQFF
TRBV27	TRBJ2-3	CASSPIPRDSYTDTQYF
TRBV28	TRBJ2-7	CASNSGLAGDEQYF
TRBV20-1	TRBJ2-1	CSAKGGAGDEQFF
TRBV7-2	TRBJ2-7	CASSLVLAYEQYF
TRBV28	TRBJ2-2	CASSTWGLNTGELFF
TRBV12-5	TRBJ2-1	CASGASGVDEQFF
TRBV7-2	TRBJ2-4	CASSQDLGPAKNIQYF
TRBV20-1	TRBJ1-6	CSASGDRTGSPLHF
TRBV19	TRBJ1-1	CASSIGREAFF
TRBV2	TRBJ2-1	CASATVWNNEQFF
TRBV7-9	TRBJ2-2	CASSLGDGELFF
TRBV7-9	TRBJ1-4	CASSLSSSTNEKLFF
TRBV28	TRBJ2-1	CASSLLEDYNEQFF
TRBV28	TRBJ2-2	CASSSDRSTGELFF
TRBV4-1	TRBJ1-2	CASSHILEDGYTF
TRBV28	TRBJ2-3	CASSRLAGGITDTQYF
TRBV20-1	TRBJ2-7	CSALTGHSYEQYF
TRBV7-8	TRBJ2-1	CASSDRNRQGAGEQFF